The 30 T cell receptor beta chains listed next were all sequenced from one sample in a study of T cell changes during pregnancy in multiple sclerosis. The protocol was immunoSEQ multiplex PCR, while the TCRdb copy is restricted to in-frame clones and leaves out a portion. The sample lists around 62,000 clones; over 80% were seen once. Material: CD4+ T cells from peripheral blood mononuclear cells, obtained in the first trimester of pregnancy. The receptors originated from a female donor with multiple sclerosis, enrolled in a pregnancy study.

This rearrangement joins TRBV6-1 to TRBJ2-1; 9 bases agree with TRBD1. V shed 5 bases and J 8 bases; nucleotides not matched to a gene: 10. This CDR3 has 15 amino acids. Germline lookup yields CDR1 MNHNS and CDR2 SASEGT. CDR3 sequence reads: CASSSGTGKIDEQFF. The CDR3 nucleotides are TGTGCCAGCAGTAGTGGGACAGGGAAAATCGATGAGCAGTTCTTC.

The rearrangement joins TRBV9 to TRBJ2-5; 7 nucleotides match TRBD1. Germline values: CDR1 SGDLS, CDR2 YYNGEE. CDR3 length equals 13 residues. V was pared by 0 bases and J by 6 bases, with 2 bases of the junction left unmatched. CDR3 sequence reads: CASSVAQGKTQYF. The CDR3 coding sequence is TGTGCCAGCAGCGTAGCACAGGGGAAGACCCAGTACTTC.

The genes are TRBV7-2 and TRBJ2-2; possibly TRBD1 for D (7 bases). This CDR3 contains 16 residues. CDR1 and CDR2 from the germline V gene are SGHTA and FQGNSA. The germline V and J ends were trimmed by 7 bases and 5 bases, with 20 bases remaining between them. The CDR3 DNA is TGTGCCAGCACCCCTAGAGCAGGGGGACTTACCGGGGAGCTGTTTTTT. This codes for CASTPRAGGLTGELFF.

The chain carries TRBV5-4 and TRBJ2-1; 15 bases are shared with TRBD2. The CDR3 loop spans 17 amino acids. CDR1 is SGHNT and CDR2 is YYREEE in the germline V gene (reference sequence). With V trimmed by 5 bases and J by 5 bases, 8 bases remained unmatched. The CDR3 nucleotides read TGTGCCAGCAGTCGCGGACTAGCGGGGGGGCAGGACAATGAGCAGTTCTTC. Protein product: CASSRGLAGGQDNEQFF. The full variable domain, rest sourced from reference TRBV5-4 and TRBJ2-1, is ETGVTQSPTHLIKTRGQQVTLRCSSQSGHNTVSWYQQALGQGPQFIFQYYREEENGRGNFPPRFSGLQFPNYSSELNVNALELDDSALYLCASSRGLAGGQDNEQFFGPGTRLTVL.

The rearrangement joins TRBV4-3 to TRBJ1-6; 8 positions agree with TRBD1. The CDR3 is 16 amino acids. J gave up 12 bases and V 1 base, and 11 bases lay outside the gene matches. In germline, CDR1 is LGHNA, CDR2 YSLEER. The CDR3 nucleotides are TGCGCCAGCAGCCAAGCTCTCCCCCCCACAGGGGGACCCCTCCACTTT. It specifies CASSQALPPTGGPLHF.

This clone was seen a single time. This chain connects TRBV18 to TRBJ2-5; D is unresolved. V was cut by 1 base and J by 4 bases, with 7 bases left in between. The length of the CDR3 is 13 residues. CDR1 is KGHSH, CDR2 LQKENI, per germline. The CDR3 DNA sequence: TGTGCCAGCTCACCACGTGTCCGAGAGACCCAGTACTTC. Amino acid sequence: CASSPRVRETQYF.

J is TRBJ1-6 and V is TRBV5-5; D is ambiguous. The germline V gene has CDR1 SGHKS and CDR2 YYEKEE (reference sequence). The CDR3 length is 15 residues. With 5 bases removed from V and 5 bases from J, the gap between germline ends came to 14 bases. The CDR3 bases are TGTGCCAGCAGTTTGACAATTCAAAATAATTCACCCCTCCACTTT. Its translation is CASSLTIQNNSPLHF.

The chain combines TRBV27 with TRBJ2-1, with D perhaps matching TRBD2 (7 bases). CDR3 length: 16 residues. Germline CDR1 and CDR2: MNHEY and SMNVEV (reference sequence). V was clipped by 7 bases and J by 4 bases, with 20 bases between them. CDR3 nucleotide sequence: TGTGCCAGCACCGGGGTGGGGGGGCCGTATTACAATGAGCAGTTCTTC. Its protein product is CASTGVGGPYYNEQFF.

The CDR3 sequence: CAIGRVYEQYF. The DNA for the CDR3 is TGTGCCATCGGGAGGGTCTACGAGCAGTACTTC. The chain has TRBV10-3 and TRBJ2-7; TRBD2 matches at 7 bases. Germline lookup yields CDR1 ENHRY and CDR2 SYGVKD. The CDR3 runs 11 residues. Trimming took 8 bases from V and 3 from J; bases not matched to a gene: 1.

This chain joins TRBV29-1 and TRBJ2-1, with D maybe TRBD1 (5 bases). V was shortened by 4 bases and J by 9 bases, with 25 bases between the two germline ends. Germline values: CDR1 SQVTM, CDR2 ANQGSEA. The CDR3 covers 16 residues. CDR3 coding DNA: TGCAGCGTTGCCATATTCGACAGCCTCCCAATGGGTGAGCAGTTCTTC. This translates into CSVAIFDSLPMGEQFF.

The chain carries TRBV5-1 and TRBJ2-1; 11 bases agree with TRBD2. The V and J ends lost 7 bases and 9 bases, in that order; junction bases with no gene match: 9. The CDR3 sequence is 14 residues long. Germline V gene sequence: CDR1 SGHRS, CDR2 YFSETQ. Here the CDR3 reads CASVPSGGPSEQFF. The CDR3 region has the DNA TGCGCCAGCGTTCCTAGCGGGGGGCCAAGTGAGCAGTTCTTC. Full variable domain (missing parts from reference TRBV5-1 and TRBJ2-1): KAGVTQTPRYLIKTRGQQVTLSCSPISGHRSVSWYQQTPGQGLQFLFEYFSETQRNKGNFPGRFSGRQFSNSRSEMNVSTLELGDSALYLCASVPSGGPSEQFFGPGTRLTVL.

The chain couples TRBV7-9 to TRBJ1-2, with 9 bases fitting TRBD1. CDR3 length: 14 residues. V was clipped by 4 bases and J by 10 bases; unmatched bases: 10. Germline CDR1 reads SEHNR; CDR2 reads FQNEAQ (reference sequence). The CDR3 region has the DNA TGTGCCAGCAGCTCCGGGACAGGGCTCTTAGCCTACACCTTC. Protein: CASSSGTGLLAYTF.

This clone was recorded only once. CDR3 DNA sequence: TGTGCCAGCAGTGGGACTAGCGGGGGGGCCTCAGATACGCAGTATTTT. Its translation: CASSGTSGGASDTQYF. J is TRBJ2-3 and V is TRBV2; 15 bases fit TRBD2. Trimming cost V 4 bases and J 4 bases; bases outside gene matches: 3. CDR3 length: 16 residues. Germline V CDR1 and CDR2: SNHLY, FYNNEI.

CDR3 residues: CASRQQGPGTGELFF. The CDR3 DNA reads TGTGCCAGCAGGCAACAGGGGCCTGGCACCGGGGAGCTGTTTTTT. The chain recombines TRBV2 with TRBJ2-2; 7 bases map to TRBD1. Germline V CDR1 and CDR2: SNHLY, FYNNEI. V was pared by 6 bases and J by 4 bases, with 8 bases of the junction left unmatched. The CDR3 has 15 residues.

V gene TRBV20-1 combines with J gene TRBJ1-2; D is possibly TRBD1 (5 bases). CDR3 size: 11 residues. Germline V gene lookup returns CDR1 DFQATT and CDR2 SNEGSKA (reference sequence). The V end was cut by 8 bases, the J end by 1 base, with 8 bases between. The CDR3 nucleotides are TGCAGTCTCAGGGATAACTATGGCTACACCTTC. Its protein product is CSLRDNYGYTF.

The CDR3 protein is CASCEAGNYGYTF. For the CDR3, the DNA is TGTGCCAGTTGCGAGGCGGGGAACTATGGCTACACCTTC. V and J are TRBV19 and TRBJ1-2; no firm D call. CDR3 length: 13 amino acids. V was clipped by 8 bases and J by 2 bases, with 12 bases between them. The germline CDR1 and CDR2 sequences are LNHDA and SQIVND (reference sequence).

V usage is TRBV9 and J usage is TRBJ1-1; 7 bases match TRBD1. This CDR3 has 16 residues. The germline CDR1 and CDR2 sequences are SGDLS and YYNGEE. With V trimmed by 0 bases and J by 0 bases, 5 bases remained unmatched. The CDR3 region is CASSVGTGVMNTEAFF. In DNA form, the CDR3 reads TGTGCCAGCAGCGTAGGAACAGGGGTGATGAACACTGAAGCTTTCTTT.

The rearrangement uses TRBV7-8 and TRBJ2-7, with D maybe TRBD2 (7 bases). The V end lost 0 bases, the J end lost 2 bases, and 11 bases lay between the germline ends. The CDR3 spans 15 residues. Germline assignment: CDR1 SGHVS and CDR2 FQNEAQ. This CDR3 reads CASSLAGGAAYEQYF. CDR3 nucleotides: TGTGCCAGCAGCTTAGCGGGGGGGGCCGCCTACGAGCAGTACTTC. Using reference TRBV7-8 and TRBJ2-7 for the parts outside the CDR3, the full variable domain is GAGVSQSPRYKVAKRGQDVALRCDPISGHVSLFWYQQALGQGPEFLTYFQNEAQLDKSGLPSDRFFAERPEGSVSTLKIQRTQQEDSAVYLCASSLAGGAAYEQYFGPGTRLTVT.

The J gene is TRBJ2-1, the V gene TRBV29-1; TRBD2 is a possible D gene (6 bases). Germline lookup yields CDR1 SQVTM and CDR2 ANQGSEA. V was shortened by 8 bases and J by 8 bases, with 22 bases between the two germline ends. The CDR3 spans 14 residues. The CDR3 region is CSTRMGDFRHEQFF. The CDR3 nucleotides are TGCAGCACGAGGATGGGGGACTTTAGACATGAGCAGTTCTTC.

The chain joins TRBV4-2 to TRBJ2-1; 10 nucleotides align to TRBD1. In germline, CDR1 is LGHNA, CDR2 YNFKEQ. The CDR3 is made up of 16 amino acids. The V segment lost 5 bases and the J segment 5 bases; nucleotides outside the gene matches: 9. CDR3 in DNA: TGTGCCAGCAGCGGAGCCGGGACAGGGGACCACAATGAGCAGTTCTTC. This translates into CASSGAGTGDHNEQFF.

The J gene is TRBJ1-1, the V gene TRBV5-5; the match to TRBD1 covers 7 bases. Germline CDR1 reads SGHKS; CDR2 reads YYEKEE (reference sequence). With 0 bases clipped from V and 4 bases from J, the junction kept 6 bases outside the gene matches. The CDR3 sequence is 15 residues long. CDR3 amino acids: CASSLDGRGSTEAFF. CDR3 sequence (DNA): TGTGCCAGCAGCTTGGATGGCAGGGGGAGCACTGAAGCTTTCTTT.

This clone was recorded a few times. The chain recombines TRBV10-3 with TRBJ2-2; 9 nucleotides align to TRBD2. With V trimmed by 10 bases and J by 1 base, 10 bases remained unmatched. The CDR3 extends over 16 amino acids. Germline lookup yields CDR1 ENHRY and CDR2 SYGVKD. The CDR3: CATRAGGGVNTGELFF. As DNA, the CDR3 is TGTGCCACCCGGGCCGGCGGGGGGGTGAACACCGGGGAGCTGTTTTTT.

The table lists this clone with a count of one. This chain joins TRBV14 and TRBJ1-2; a weak D match, TRBD1 (5 bases). Germline CDR1 is SGHDN and CDR2 is FVKESK. The V end lost 0 bases, the J end lost 7 bases, and 15 bases lay between the germline ends. The CDR3 length is 15 residues. The CDR3 sequence: CASSQDGGRVRGYTF. CDR3 bases: TGTGCCAGCAGCCAAGATGGCGGCAGGGTCCGTGGCTACACCTTC.

The chain has TRBV7-3 and TRBJ1-5; D not certain. The germline V gene encodes CDR1 SGHTA and CDR2 FQGTGA. Trimming cost V 5 bases and J 2 bases, with 13 bases left between them. The CDR3 has 15 residues. The CDR3 region has the DNA TGTGCCAGCAGCGTGACACCGAGGGGCAATCAGCCCCAGCATTTT. Translating it yields CASSVTPRGNQPQHF.

The J gene is TRBJ2-7, the V gene TRBV2; TRBD1 matches at 7 bases. Germline CDR1 is SNHLY and CDR2 is FYNNEI. V shed 4 bases, J shed 13 bases, and the junction held 7 bases outside the gene matches. The CDR3 runs to 11 residues. The CDR3: CASSGQGRSYF. CDR3 nucleotide sequence: TGTGCCAGCAGTGGACAGGGTAGGTCCTACTTC.

This clone was seen once. The CDR3 nucleotides are TGTGCCAGCAGCTTAGCCACCGGGAACTACGAGCAGTACTTC. Protein sequence: CASSLATGNYEQYF. The gene calls are TRBV7-3 and TRBJ2-7, with D possibly TRBD2 on 5 matching bases. The germline CDR1 and CDR2 sequences are SGHTA and FQGTGA. The V and J ends lost 2 bases and 3 bases respectively, with 11 bases between them. The CDR3 covers 14 residues.

The CDR3 nucleotides read TGTGCCAGCAGCGTAGATGTGGTGTTGAACGGTGAGCAGTTCTTC. This translates into CASSVDVVLNGEQFF. The genes are TRBV9 and TRBJ2-1; D gene unclear. The CDR3 contains 15 residues. The germline CDR1 and CDR2 sequences are SGDLS and YYNGEE. Trimming removed 0 bases at V and 9 bases at J, with 16 bases between. The full variable domain, completed using reference TRBV9 and TRBJ2-1, is DSGVTQTPKHLITATGQRVTLRCSPRSGDLSVYWYQQSLDQGLQFLIQYYNGEERAKGNILERFSAQQFPDLHSELNLSSLELGDSALYFCASSVDVVLNGEQFFGPGTRLTVL.

This chain connects TRBV7-9 to TRBJ2-3; TRBD2 matches at 11 bases. CDR1 SEHNR and CDR2 FQNEAQ come from the germline V gene (reference sequence). V lost 5 bases to trimming and J lost 2 bases; unmatched junction nucleotides: 12. The CDR3 consists of 18 residues. CDR3 protein: CASSRIAGGLTFTDTQYF. The CDR3 DNA is TGTGCCAGCAGCAGAATAGCGGGGGGGCTCACATTCACAGATACGCAGTATTTT.

The rearrangement uses TRBV7-8 and TRBJ1-1; possibly TRBD1 for D (6 bases). Germline lookup yields CDR1 SGHVS and CDR2 FQNEAQ. The CDR3 loop spans 16 amino acids. Trimming took off 3 bases at V and 10 bases at J, with 24 bases between the two ends. CDR3 sequence reads: CASSFWGRKGDKGAFF. CDR3 DNA: TGTGCCAGCAGCTTCTGGGGACGTAAGGGGGATAAAGGAGCTTTCTTT.

This rearrangement joins TRBV19 to TRBJ1-1; a possible D gene is TRBD1 (5 bases). Germline V gene sequence: CDR1 LNHDA, CDR2 SQIVND (reference sequence). This CDR3 region has 14 residues. V was shortened by 8 bases and J by 1 base, with 14 bases between the two germline ends. CDR3: CASEVNRPNTEAFF. In DNA, the CDR3 is TGTGCCAGTGAGGTGAACAGGCCGAACACTGAAGCTTTCTTT. The full variable domain, in which reference TRBV19 and TRBJ1-1 provide the parts outside the CDR3, is DGGITQSPKYLFRKEGQNVTLSCEQNLNHDAMYWYRQDPGQGLRLIYYSQIVNDFQKGDIAEGYSVSREKKESFPLTVTSAQKNPTAFYLCASEVNRPNTEAFFGQGTRLTVV.